Shown below are 30 T cell receptor beta chains from a single sample sequenced in a study of blood T cell repertoires in COVID-19. Produced via immunoSEQ multiplex PCR; TCRdb's table is partial and in-frame only. Of a few hundred thousand clones in the sample, roughly nine tenths were seen once. The sample was peripheral blood. These receptors were collected from a woman between 40 and 50 years old who had recovered from COVID-19.

The chain employs TRBV4-1 and TRBJ2-7, with a tentative D call TRBD1 (6 bases). V lost 0 bases and J 6 bases, leaving 9 bases between the germline ends. The CDR3 has 13 amino acids. Germline values: CDR1 MGHRA, CDR2 YSYEKL. The CDR3 spells CASSQETGSEQYF. Written as DNA, the CDR3 is TGCGCCAGCAGCCAAGAAACAGGGAGCGAGCAGTACTTC.

The V gene is TRBV19, the J gene TRBJ2-2; a weak D match, TRBD1 (5 bases). V was clipped by 5 bases and J by 6 bases, with 13 bases between them. The CDR3 has 14 residues. Germline V CDR1 and CDR2: LNHDA, SQIVND (reference sequence). The CDR3: CASSPQGVPGELFF. CDR3 nucleotide sequence: TGTGCCAGTAGTCCACAAGGGGTCCCCGGGGAGCTGTTTTTT.

There are a few counts of this clone. The chain has TRBV2 and TRBJ1-6; D not resolved. CDR1 SNHLY and CDR2 FYNNEI come from the germline V gene. The CDR3 covers 12 residues. Trimming cost V 2 bases and J 11 bases, with 7 bases left between them. For the CDR3, the DNA is TGTGCCAGCAGTGAACCGGGAACACCCCTCCACTTT. It is translated as CASSEPGTPLHF.

Turning to this clone: Other DNA sequences in the same sample also yield this CDR3. The chain couples TRBV6-5 to TRBJ2-2, with a possible D match to TRBD1 (6 bases). Germline V gene lookup returns CDR1 MNHEY and CDR2 SVGAGI. V was trimmed by 2 bases and J by 0 bases, leaving 7 bases between them. This CDR3 spans 15 amino acids. CDR3 bases: TGTGCCAGCAGTTACCAGGGGACGAACACCGGGGAGCTGTTTTTT. Protein product: CASSYQGTNTGELFF.

The chain has TRBV29-1 and TRBJ2-3; D not resolved. Between the trimmed V and J ends, which lost 5 bases and 1 base, there was a span of 10 bases. This CDR3 spans 13 amino acids. Germline CDR1 and CDR2: SQVTM and ANQGSEA. CDR3 in amino acids: CSVSSSGTDTQYF. DNA for the CDR3: TGCAGCGTTAGTAGTTCGGGCACAGATACGCAGTATTTT.

In DNA form, the CDR3 reads TGTGCCAGCAGTACTATTCGGACAGGGACTAAATTCACCGGGGAGCTGTTTTTT. Amino acid sequence: CASSTIRTGTKFTGELFF. This chain connects TRBV7-9 to TRBJ2-2; tentatively, D is TRBD1 (8 bases). Germline CDR1 is SEHNR and CDR2 is FQNEAQ (reference sequence). CDR3 length equals 18 residues. V shed 6 bases and J shed 4 bases, with 24 bases lying between them.

This clone appeared once. V and J are TRBV5-1 and TRBJ1-3, with D unclear. The CDR3 contains 14 residues. Germline loops: CDR1 SGHRS, CDR2 YFSETQ. V was clipped by 9 bases and J by 4 bases, with 17 bases between them. CDR3 in amino acids: CATQPGDEGNTIYF. CDR3 bases: TGCGCCACCCAACCGGGTGATGAGGGAAACACCATATATTTT.

V gene TRBV5-1 combines with J gene TRBJ1-6, with 7 positions matching TRBD1. This CDR3 comprises 15 residues. After removal of 2 bases from V and 2 bases from J, the junction contained 1 base not matched to a gene. CDR1 SGHRS and CDR2 YFSETQ come from the germline V gene. The CDR3, as DNA: TGCGCCAGCAGCTTACAGGGGACCTATAATTCACCCCTCCACTTT. It translates to CASSLQGTYNSPLHF.

V gene TRBV9 combines with J gene TRBJ2-4; no firm D call. CDR3 length: 14 amino acids. Trimming left V 0 bases short and J 7 bases short, with 11 bases between. Per the germline V gene, CDR1 is SGDLS and CDR2 is YYNGEE. CDR3 sequence reads: CASSVALAPNIQYF. The CDR3 DNA follows: TGTGCCAGCAGCGTAGCACTTGCCCCTAACATTCAGTACTTC.

V and J are TRBV20-1 and TRBJ1-5, with 8 bases matching TRBD1. CDR3 length: 16 residues. Per germline, CDR1 DFQATT and CDR2 SNEGSKA (reference sequence). V trimming: 3 bases; J trimming: 5 bases; junction bases outside the gene matches: 12. The CDR3 coding sequence is TGCAGTGCTAGTTACAGGGGGGATCGGTTGGATCAGCCCCAGCATTTT. It specifies CSASYRGDRLDQPQHF.

This clone was recorded a few times. V gene TRBV27 combines with J gene TRBJ1-2; TRBD1 matches 10 bases. The CDR3 runs to 15 residues. The V and J ends lost 5 bases and 4 bases, in that order; junction bases with no gene match: 7. Germline-derived CDR1 and CDR2 are MNHEY and SMNVEV (reference sequence). The CDR3: CASSQRQGAGYGYTF. The DNA of the CDR3 is TGTGCCAGCAGTCAAAGACAGGGGGCAGGCTATGGCTACACCTTC.

V usage is TRBV6-2 or TRBV6-3 and J usage is TRBJ2-7; D not certain. Germline CDR1 and CDR2: MNHEY and SVGEGT. This CDR3 has 14 amino acids. Trimming took off 4 bases at V and 4 bases at J, with 14 bases between the two ends. CDR3 sequence (DNA): TGTGCCAGCAGTTTCTCGAGCGCAAGTTACGAGCAGTACGTC. It translates to CASSFSSASYEQYV.

This rearrangement joins TRBV3-1 (or the pseudogene TRBV3-2) to TRBJ2-5; perhaps TRBD1 as D (6 bases). V was shortened by 4 bases and J by 2 bases, with 14 bases between the two germline ends. CDR1 is LGHDT, CDR2 YNNKEL, per germline (reference sequence). This CDR3 is 15 amino acids long. The DNA of the CDR3 is TGTGCCAGCAGCCCGGGTGAAAGGGGGCAAGAGACCCAGTACTTC. As protein: CASSPGERGQETQYF.

V and J are TRBV28 and TRBJ1-1; D ambiguous. The CDR3 extends over 13 amino acids. With 10 bases removed from V and 1 base from J, the gap between germline ends came to 13 bases. CDR1 is MDHEN, CDR2 SYDVKM, per germline. The CDR3: CATLGASNTEAFF. CDR3 coding DNA: TGTGCCACCCTTGGAGCTTCGAACACTGAAGCTTTCTTT.

This chain uses TRBV6-5 with TRBJ1-5; no reliable D call. This CDR3 comprises 13 residues. Trimming left V 1 base short and J 5 bases short, with 6 bases between. Germline assignment: CDR1 MNHEY and CDR2 SVGAGI. The CDR3 is CASSYWRDQPQHF. CDR3 DNA: TGTGCCAGCAGTTACTGGCGGGATCAGCCCCAGCATTTT.

This chain joins TRBV7-9 and TRBJ2-1; TRBD1 aligns across 7 bases. V shed 5 bases and J 8 bases; nucleotides not matched to a gene: 9. CDR3 length: 14 residues. CDR1 and CDR2 from the germline V gene are SEHNR and FQNEAQ (reference sequence). CDR3 in DNA: TGTGCCAGCAGCCACAGGGGTTTGAAGTATGAGCAGTTCTTC. Protein sequence: CASSHRGLKYEQFF.

This sequence joins TRBV11-2 and TRBJ1-2; D call uncertain. The CDR3 is 16 amino acids. Germline V gene data show CDR1 as SGHAT and CDR2 as FQNNGV. V gave up 5 bases and J gave up 0 bases, with 16 bases separating them. DNA for the CDR3: TGTGCCAGCAGCCCACTGACTCAAGGAGCTAACTATGGCTACACCTTC. Translating it yields CASSPLTQGANYGYTF.

The chain is built from TRBV27 and TRBJ2-5; 9 nucleotides align to TRBD1. CDR1 is MNHEY, CDR2 SMNVEV, per germline (reference sequence). CDR3 length: 14 residues. Trimming removed 1 base from V and 5 bases from J; junction bases left unmatched: 2. As DNA, the CDR3 is TGTGCCAGCAGTTTATTTGGACAGGGGGAGACCCAGTACTTC. Translated, it gives CASSLFGQGETQYF.

This chain connects TRBV28 to TRBJ2-7; 8 bases align to TRBD2. After removal of 6 bases from V and 2 bases from J, the junction contained 6 bases not matched to a gene. CDR1 is MDHEN and CDR2 is SYDVKM in the germline V gene. The CDR3 runs 14 residues. CDR3 sequence reads: CASSPGGTPYEQYF. CDR3 in DNA: TGTGCCAGCAGCCCGGGAGGGACACCCTACGAGCAGTACTTC.

The J gene is TRBJ2-1, the V gene TRBV6-5, with TRBD2 matching over 11 bases. Germline CDR1 and CDR2: MNHEY and SVGAGI. With V trimmed by 6 bases and J by 9 bases, 10 bases remained unmatched. The CDR3 contains 15 residues. The CDR3 coding sequence is TGTGCCAGCAGCCTACTAGCGGGAGCATATACTGAGCAGTTCTTC. Its protein is CASSLLAGAYTEQFF.

The chain is built from TRBV9 and TRBJ2-3; 9 bases are shared with TRBD2. V gave up 3 bases and J gave up 0 bases; unmatched junction bases: 2. Germline assignment: CDR1 SGDLS and CDR2 YYNGEE. The CDR3 has 15 residues. The CDR3 nucleotides are TGTGCCAGCAGCGACAGCGGGGGGAGCACAGATACGCAGTATTTT. Protein product: CASSDSGGSTDTQYF.

The rearrangement uses TRBV2 and TRBJ1-3; unclear D gene. Germline V gene sequence: CDR1 SNHLY, CDR2 FYNNEI. This CDR3 contains 15 residues. The V end lost 4 bases, the J end lost 0 bases, and 10 bases lay between the germline ends. The CDR3 DNA sequence: TGTGCCAGCAGTGGTGACATCCACTCTGGAAACACCATATATTTT. It yields the protein CASSGDIHSGNTIYF.

The V call is TRBV21-1, the J call TRBJ1-2. TRBV21-1 is a recognized pseudogene. This CDR3 is 13 amino acids long. The CDR3 DNA sequence: TGTGCCAGCAGCAAAGTAAGCGGCTATGGCTACACCTTC. Encoded protein: CASSKVSGYGYTF.

The genes are TRBV5-1 and TRBJ2-5; perhaps TRBD1 as D (5 bases). CDR1 and CDR2 from the germline V gene are SGHRS and YFSETQ. V lost 3 bases, J lost 4 bases, and 13 bases lay in between. This CDR3 region has 14 residues. The CDR3, as DNA: TGCGCCAGCAGCTACTCAGGGCATACAGAGACCCAGTACTTC. Encoded protein: CASSYSGHTETQYF.

This clone was seen many times. The chain recombines TRBV5-4 with TRBJ2-2; unclear D gene. The CDR3 contains 14 residues. V was clipped by 4 bases and J by 3 bases, with 10 bases between them. Germline CDR1 reads SGHNT; CDR2 reads YYREEE (reference sequence). The CDR3 reads CASSLPRDTGELFF. In DNA form, the CDR3 reads TGTGCCAGCAGCCTTCCCCGTGACACCGGGGAGCTGTTTTTT.

The chain carries TRBV9 and TRBJ1-1, with D perhaps TRBD1 (6 bases). V lost 1 base to trimming and J lost 0 bases, with 7 bases between them. This CDR3 has 14 residues. Germline CDR1 reads SGDLS; CDR2 reads YYNGEE. The CDR3 DNA is TGTGCCAGCAGCGTAACAGGGCTGAACACTGAAGCTTTCTTT. Amino acids: CASSVTGLNTEAFF. Variable domain in full (rest from reference TRBV9 and TRBJ1-1): DSGVTQTPKHLITATGQRVTLRCSPRSGDLSVYWYQQSLDQGLQFLIQYYNGEERAKGNILERFSAQQFPDLHSELNLSSLELGDSALYFCASSVTGLNTEAFFGQGTRLTVV.

The CDR3 region has the DNA TGTGCCAGCAGCCCGGGGGGGGTAAACACCGGGGAGCTGTTTTTT. Protein: CASSPGGVNTGELFF. This chain joins TRBV7-3 and TRBJ2-2, with TRBD2 matching over 8 bases. Losses at the gene ends were 5 bases for V and 2 bases for J; bases not matched to a gene: 4. This CDR3 contains 15 residues. CDR1 is SGHTA and CDR2 is FQGTGA in the germline V gene.

V usage is TRBV29-1 and J usage is TRBJ1-2; D may be TRBD1 (5 bases). Germline CDR1 is SQVTM and CDR2 is ANQGSEA. The length of the CDR3 is 12 residues. The V end lost 8 bases, the J end lost 4 bases, and 14 bases lay between the germline ends. CDR3 loop: CSRRDRFYGYTF. In nucleotides, the CDR3 is TGCAGCCGGCGAGACAGATTCTATGGCTACACCTTC.

This chain connects TRBV29-1 to TRBJ2-7; a possible D gene is TRBD1 (5 bases). The CDR3 is made up of 13 amino acids. Germline CDR1 and CDR2: SQVTM and ANQGSEA. V was clipped by 7 bases and J by 3 bases, with 16 bases between them. CDR3 coding DNA: TGCAGCGAATCCCCTCAGGGTGTCTACGAGCAGTACGTC. As protein: CSESPQGVYEQYV.

V and J are TRBV30 and TRBJ1-2; D not certain. The CDR3 extends over 15 amino acids. Trimming took off 2 bases at V and 4 bases at J, with 17 bases between the two ends. Germline lookup yields CDR1 GTSNPN and CDR2 SVGIG (reference sequence). This CDR3 reads CAWSPSELSGYGYTF. CDR3 sequence (DNA): TGTGCCTGGAGTCCCTCAGAGTTATCGGGCTATGGCTACACCTTC.